These 5 T cell receptor beta chains share one sample of origin, sequenced in a study of blood T cell repertoires in COVID-19. Assay used: immunoSEQ multiplex PCR; TCRdb lists only in-frame clones, some missing. This table holds some 220,000 clones, approximately 85% found once. Sequenced material: peripheral blood. These receptors all stem from a man in his forties or fifties with COVID-19, enrolled during active disease.

This clone was recorded at least ten times. The V call is TRBV6-1, the J call TRBJ2-5; 11 nucleotides line up with TRBD2. With 3 bases clipped from V and 4 bases from J, the junction kept 4 bases outside the gene matches. The CDR3 sequence is 15 residues long. The germline V gene encodes CDR1 MNHNS and CDR2 SASEGT. CDR3 residues: CASSDLAGGLETQYF. The CDR3 nucleotides are TGTGCCAGCAGTGACCTAGCGGGGGGCTTAGAGACCCAGTACTTC.

This clone was detected only once. The chain has TRBV5-1 and TRBJ1-1; 10 positions match TRBD1. V lost 4 bases, J lost 10 bases, and 7 bases stayed unmatched. The CDR3 loop spans 13 amino acids. Germline-derived CDR1 and CDR2 are SGHRS and YFSETQ. The CDR3 loop is CASSRDRGRGAFF. The CDR3 DNA is TGCGCCAGCAGCAGAGACAGGGGGCGCGGAGCTTTCTTT.

This chain connects TRBV11-1 to TRBJ2-7; D is undetermined. The V end lost 5 bases, the J end lost 3 bases, and 8 bases lay between the germline ends. There are 12 residues in the CDR3. The germline V gene encodes CDR1 SGHAT and CDR2 FQDESV (reference sequence). The CDR3 region is CASSRNNYEQYF. The CDR3 DNA sequence: TGTGCCAGCAGCCGAAACAACTACGAGCAGTACTTC. Looking up the rest from reference TRBV11-1 and TRBJ2-7 gives the full variable domain: EAEVAQSPRYKITEKSQAVAFWCDPISGHATLYWYRQILGQGPELLVQFQDESVVDDSQLPKDRFSAERLKGVDSTLKIQPAELGDSAMYLCASSRNNYEQYFGPGTRLTVT.

CDR3 region: CASKEIAYNEQFF. DNA of the CDR3: TGTGCCAGCAAAGAGATAGCCTACAATGAGCAGTTCTTC. V and J are TRBV27 and TRBJ2-1; the D is unclear. CDR1 MNHEY and CDR2 SMNVEV come from the germline V gene (reference sequence). The CDR3 covers 13 residues. V was cut by 7 bases and J by 2 bases, with 9 bases left in between.

This chain links TRBV2 with TRBJ2-1; TRBD1 is a possible D gene (7 bases). The germline V gene has CDR1 SNHLY and CDR2 FYNNEI. The CDR3 sequence is 14 residues long. Deletions cut 5 bases from V and 6 bases from J, with 14 bases between. The CDR3: CASSSGGRSNEQFF. CDR3 nucleotide sequence: TGTGCCAGCAGTTCAGGGGGGCGCTCCAATGAGCAGTTCTTC.